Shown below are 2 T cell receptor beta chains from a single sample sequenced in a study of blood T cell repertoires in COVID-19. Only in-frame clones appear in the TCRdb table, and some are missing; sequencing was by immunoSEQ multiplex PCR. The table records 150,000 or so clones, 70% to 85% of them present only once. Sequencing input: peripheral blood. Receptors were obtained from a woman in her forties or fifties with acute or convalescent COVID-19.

The DNA for the CDR3 is TGTGCCACCAGTGATTCTGGGGGGCAGGGGGATGGCTACACCTTC. Protein: CATSDSGGQGDGYTF. This chain joins TRBV24-1 and TRBJ1-2; 7 positions match TRBD1. Per germline, CDR1 KGHDR and CDR2 SFDVKD. V dropped 2 bases and J dropped 6; count of bases not matched to a gene: 8. CDR3 size: 15 residues.

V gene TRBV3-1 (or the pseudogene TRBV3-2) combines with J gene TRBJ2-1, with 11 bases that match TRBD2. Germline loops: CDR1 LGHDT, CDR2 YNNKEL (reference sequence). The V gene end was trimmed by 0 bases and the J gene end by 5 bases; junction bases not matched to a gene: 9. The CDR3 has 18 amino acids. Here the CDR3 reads CASSQEDFGTSGHNEQFF. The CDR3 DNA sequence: TGTGCCAGCAGCCAAGAGGACTTCGGGACTAGCGGACACAATGAGCAGTTCTTC.